This entry lists 16 T cell receptor beta chains sequenced from one sample in a study of cytomegalovirus exposure and HLA in healthy donors (dated by TCRdb to the late 2010s). Library preparation used the immunoSEQ multiplex PCR assay. For the multiplex PCR, a mixture combining 60 forward primers for TCR Vbeta segments and 13 reverse primers for TCR Jbeta segments was used. TCRdb carries this immuneACCESS record with in-frame sequences only. Its versions omit some clonotypes, under half of them owing to an unresolved V gene in the studies checked, with the rest unexplained. The table for this sample lists more than 110,000 clones; about four fifths of them were counted only once. About 2.2% of the sample goes to the ten largest clones. Material for sequencing was PBMCs. The receptors were sampled from a man aged 25 to 45 in good health and CMV-seronegative.

This clone was seen just once. The chain couples TRBV10-1 to TRBJ2-7, with 9 positions matching TRBD2. The CDR3 covers 14 residues. The V gene's germline CDR1 is WNHNN and CDR2 SYGVQD (reference sequence). V lost 5 bases and J lost 1; bases outside the gene matches: 3. In nucleotides, the CDR3 is TGCGCCAGCAGTCTTAGCGGGAGATCCTACGAGCAGTACTTC. Its translation is CASSLSGRSYEQYF.

This rearrangement joins TRBV11-3 to TRBJ2-7, with D perhaps TRBD2 (5 bases). Trimming took 4 bases from V and 1 from J, leaving 11 bases between them. In germline, CDR1 is SGHNT, CDR2 YENEEA. This CDR3 comprises 14 residues. The DNA of the CDR3 is TGTGCCAGCAGCTACACTAGTTTTTCCTACGAGCAGTACTTC. This codes for CASSYTSFSYEQYF.

This chain connects TRBV27 to TRBJ2-7; possibly TRBD1 for D (6 bases). Trimming removed 4 bases from V and 0 bases from J, with 22 bases in between. CDR1 is MNHEY, CDR2 SMNVEV, per germline (reference sequence). This CDR3 is 18 amino acids long. CDR3: CASSSDRQTRMSSYEQYF. CDR3 bases: TGTGCCAGCAGTTCAGACAGGCAGACACGAATGAGCTCCTACGAGCAGTACTTC.

This chain links TRBV28 with TRBJ1-2, with TRBD1 identical over 9 bases. Germline V gives CDR1 MDHEN, CDR2 SYDVKM. The J segment lost 4 bases and the V segment lost 6 bases, leaving 6 bases of the junction unmatched. The CDR3 sequence is 14 residues long. The chain's CDR3 is CASSNPGQGYGYTF. CDR3 DNA sequence: TGTGCCAGCAGCAACCCGGGACAGGGCTATGGCTACACCTTC.

This chain uses TRBV11-2 with TRBJ2-7; 10 bases are a match to TRBD2. V shed 3 bases and J 0 bases; nucleotides not matched to a gene: 2. The CDR3 spans 15 residues. CDR1 is SGHAT, CDR2 FQNNGV, per germline. For the CDR3, the DNA is TGTGCCAGCAGCTTGCCTAGCGGGAGCTCCTACGAGCAGTACTTC. Residues: CASSLPSGSSYEQYF.

This clone has a single count. The chain employs TRBV28 and TRBJ2-5; 9 nucleotides line up with TRBD2. CDR3 size: 13 residues. CDR1 and CDR2 (germline): MDHEN, SYDVKM. J was trimmed by 3 bases and V by 5 bases; bases with no gene match: 1. The DNA for the CDR3 is TGTGCCAGCAGTCGACTAGCGGAAGAGACCCAGTACTTC. It is translated as CASSRLAEETQYF.

V usage is TRBV6-5 and J usage is TRBJ1-5, with 7 bases matching TRBD1. The CDR3 contains 15 residues. Germline V gene sequence: CDR1 MNHEY, CDR2 SVGAGI. With V trimmed by 2 bases and J by 5 bases, 6 bases remained unmatched. CDR3 sequence reads: CASSYSAGTDQPQHF. CDR3 coding DNA: TGTGCCAGCAGTTACAGCGCCGGGACAGATCAGCCCCAGCATTTT.

This clone appeared once. This CDR3 reads CASSLSSSGGGQFF. As DNA, the CDR3 is TGTGCCAGCAGTTTATCGTCTAGCGGGGGGGGGCAGTTCTTC. The chain recombines TRBV28 with TRBJ2-1, with 12 nucleotides matching TRBD2. This CDR3 has 14 residues. V shed 1 base, J shed 12 bases, and the junction held 4 bases outside the gene matches. The germline CDR1 and CDR2 sequences are MDHEN and SYDVKM.

In its sample, this clone was seen many times. The rearrangement joins TRBV7-8 to TRBJ2-1, with D hard to call. Germline V lookup: CDR1 SGHVS, CDR2 FQNEAQ. The CDR3 is 13 amino acids. V lost 1 base and J 8 bases, leaving 9 bases between the germline ends. CDR3 coding DNA: TGTGCCAGCAGCTTAGAACTGATATATGAGCAGTTCTTC. Residues: CASSLELIYEQFF. The complete variable domain, with remaining parts taken from reference TRBV7-8 and TRBJ2-1, reads GAGVSQSPRYKVAKRGQDVALRCDPISGHVSLFWYQQALGQGPEFLTYFQNEAQLDKSGLPSDRFFAERPEGSVSTLKIQRTQQEDSAVYLCASSLELIYEQFFGPGTRLTVL.

The J gene is TRBJ2-2, the V gene TRBV6-5, with 8 positions matching TRBD1. The CDR3 loop spans 16 amino acids. With V trimmed by 4 bases and J by 3 bases, 7 bases remained unmatched. Looked up from germline, CDR1 is MNHEY and CDR2 is SVGAGI. The CDR3 here is CASSSGGLADTGELFF. The CDR3 coding sequence is TGTGCCAGCAGTTCAGGGGGCCTTGCCGACACCGGGGAGCTGTTTTTT.

The chain couples TRBV5-6 to TRBJ2-7; D is perhaps TRBD2 (6 bases). The CDR3 contains 15 residues. V lost 2 bases, J lost 0 bases, and 12 bases lay in between. Germline V gene lookup returns CDR1 SGHDT and CDR2 YYEEEE. The CDR3 here is CASSFLARSSYEQYF. As DNA, the CDR3 is TGTGCCAGCAGCTTTCTAGCGAGAAGCTCCTACGAGCAGTACTTC.

This chain uses TRBV6-1 with TRBJ1-1, with a tentative D call TRBD1 (5 bases). The germline V gene has CDR1 MNHNS and CDR2 SASEGT. The CDR3 loop spans 15 amino acids. Trimming pared 2 bases from V and 4 bases from J, leaving 14 bases between. The chain's CDR3 is CASSEQGVFVTEAFF. In DNA, the CDR3 is TGTGCCAGCAGTGAACAGGGTGTGTTTGTCACTGAAGCTTTCTTT.

The chain combines TRBV6-6 with TRBJ1-2, with D possibly TRBD1 on 5 matching bases. The CDR3 length is 13 residues. The V gene's germline CDR1 is MNHNY and CDR2 SVGAGI (reference sequence). V was clipped by 8 bases and J by 4 bases, with 14 bases between them. Here the CDR3 DNA reads TGTGCCAGCCTAATGGAGGGGAGCTATGGCTACACCTTC. Protein sequence: CASLMEGSYGYTF.

The chain employs TRBV27 and TRBJ2-7; 7 bases are shared with TRBD1. Germline CDR1 MNHEY, CDR2 SMNVEV (reference sequence). V was clipped by 3 bases and J by 2 bases; unmatched bases: 7. This CDR3 spans 15 amino acids. In DNA form, the CDR3 reads TGTGCCAGCAGTTTTCGGGACAGTCGAACCTACGAGCAGTACTTC. This codes for CASSFRDSRTYEQYF.

In its sample, this clone was seen once. Relative to the germline gene, one junction end is altered; a read error may explain this. The chain joins TRBV7-7 to TRBJ2-1; 8 bases are shared with TRBD1. Germline V gives CDR1 SSHAT, CDR2 FNYEAQ (reference sequence). The CDR3 loop spans 14 amino acids. The CDR3 nucleotides read TGTGCTAGCAGCGTCATCAGGGGGCGCGGTGAGCAGTTCTTC. This codes for CASSVIRGRGEQFF.

V and J are TRBV4-2 and TRBJ2-6; D ambiguous. The CDR3 length is 18 residues. V dropped 1 base and J dropped 3 bases, with 16 bases sitting between them. Germline CDR1 LGHNA, CDR2 YNFKEQ. The CDR3 is CASSQVSGILGGANVLTF. The DNA for the CDR3 is TGTGCCAGCAGCCAAGTGTCAGGAATACTGGGTGGGGCCAACGTCCTGACTTTC.